This TCR beta chain was profiled in a study of regulatory and conventional T cells in RAG deficiency (dated by TCRdb to about 2017). With respect to the entire study: To compare the diversity and composition of the repertoires of Treg, conventional CD4+ and CD8+ T cells between RAG-deficient patients and healthy controls, the study applied high-throughput TCR beta sequencing.

The library relied on the immunoSEQ multiplex PCR assay. Genomic DNA from the sorted T-cell subsets was used to amplify rearranged TCR beta chain products, which were then sequenced. The study's processing was this. Shannon entropy and Simpson indices were used to measure the diversity of productive TCR beta rearrangements in each repertoire. Clonal expansion was assessed by the summed frequency of the 100 most abundant productive TCR beta clonotypes among total reads. The TRB repertoires were scored with a self-reactivity index that is based on amino acid usage at CDR3beta positions 6 and 7. Two-way ANOVA was used for repertoire analyses, while Student t or Mann-Whitney tests were used for flow cytometric analyses. TCRdb's version of the immuneACCESS table is confined to in-frame rearrangements and falls short of the full clone set. An unresolved V gene accounts for under half of the shortfall where checked; the remainder is of unknown origin. V and J calls and clone size are copied from that table; D and trimming were computed from the DNA. The sample table holds more than 40,000 clones, of which about 90% were seen once. The leading ten clones occupy 0.4% to 0.55% of the sample.

The germline V and J ends show losses of 3 bases and 6 bases respectively, and no gene match explains 5 bases of the junction. Counted from cysteine to phenylalanine, this CDR3 has 15 amino acids. Only the CDR3 portion is preserved as DNA: 45 bases, with reading frame beginning at the first base. From the germline V gene (reference sequence), CDR1 is SEHNR and CDR2 is FQNEAQ. What the research found in general, with its limitations: Unique TCR beta sequences from Treg cells were roughly 99-fold fewer in Omenn syndrome and CID/AS patients than controls, versus approximately 10-fold for other subsets. RAG-deficient patients showed markedly lower Shannon entropy and higher Simpson indices than control T-cell subpopulations. Shorter CDR3 lengths were found in all patient T-cell subsets, and >85% Treg-Tconv repertoire overlap at nucleotide and amino acid level was observed in Omenn syndrome patients. For some subjects, some T-cell subset analyses were not performed. The CD25-high CD127-low cells sorted from Omenn syndrome patients may be peripherally activated cells rather than true Treg cells.

Comment on this clone: The specificity of this receptor is unknown. The input lacks base qualities; no much larger clone sits a single base away.

Before genomic DNA extraction, conventional CD4+ T cells were isolated from blood as CD25-low CD127-high cells. Seven to nine healthy control donors served as the comparison group for repertoire analyses. This same sample was also part of a study on regulatory T cells. Taken from the second paper: For the multiplex PCR, 52 forward TRBV primers and 13 reverse TRBJ primers were used, and amplification bias was corrected with both assay-based and computational methods. Repertoires from patients had restricted unique TRB V-J pairs and skewed V and J gene usage, with the strongest effect in regulatory T cells. T-cell receptor beta repertoires of sorted regulatory, conventional CD4+ and CD8+ T cells were compared between CD3G-deficient patients and healthy controls. Ficoll density separation was used to isolate peripheral blood mononuclear cells. Within the immunoSEQ assay, multiplex PCR amplified rearranged TRB loci from genomic DNA. TRB amplicons were sequenced on an Illumina HiSeq platform. Raw sequences were error-filtered and aligned to reference gene sequences by custom algorithms, then analyzed with the immunoSEQ online tools. Productive and nonproductive TRB rearrangement frequencies were evaluated among both unique and total sequences. Group comparisons used t tests, Mann-Whitney tests or two-way ANOVA run in Prism software.

Sample: CD4+ effector T cells sorted from blood. This sequence originates from a human donor in good health. The V and J segments used are TRBV7-9 and TRBJ2-1, with 10 bases in between that match TRBD2. The CDR3 protein: CASSFPSGRGNEQFF. The DNA reads as follows: TGTGCCAGCAGCTTCCCTAGCGGGAGAGGCAATGAGCAGTTCTTC.